The T cell receptor (beta chain) described here comes from a study of blood T cell repertoires in COVID-19. Study-level information: Samples of COVID-19 (acute and convalescent) were obtained from the United States, Italy and Spain.

Sequencing was performed with immunoSEQ multiplex PCR; in TCRdb, only in-frame clones are kept and a portion is missing. Seen here are about 49,000 clones, more than 85% observed once, and the top ten hold more than 5%. V lost 5 bases, J lost 0 bases, and 9 bases lay in between. This CDR3 spans 14 amino acids. The germline V gene encodes CDR1 MNHEY and CDR2 SVGAGI. The sample comprised peripheral blood. The V and J genes are TRBV6-5 and TRBJ2-3, with D tentatively TRBD2 (6 bases). This TCR came from a man aged 35-49 years with active COVID-19. The CDR3 loop is CASSPGTSTDTQYF. Here the CDR3 DNA reads TGTGCCAGCAGTCCTGGGACTAGCACAGATACGCAGTATTTT.